This T cell receptor (beta chain) was obtained from a study of human T cells and chemical hapten exposure. This clonotype was counted many times. The CDR3 totals 14 residues. The V gene end was trimmed by 3 bases and the J gene end by 4 bases; junction bases not matched to a gene: 5. CDR1 and CDR2 from the germline V gene are SGHNT and YENEEA. MiXCR, run by TCRdb on the RACE reads, gives a single entry per CDR3 protein. The sample holds some 81,000 distinct CDR3 sequences, 11% seen once. Regarding time point: patch test 2, 6 weeks after DPC sensitization. Stated treatment: therapeutic diphenylcyclopropenone sensitization with weekly scalp DPC.

Source: whole blood, taken in connection with sensitization to the hapten diphenylcyclopropenone (DPC). The origin of this receptor is a man between 18 and 29 years old with alopecia areata. Some clones in this sample may be carry-over from other donors' samples. The chain is built from TRBV11-3 and TRBJ1-1; 7 bases match TRBD1. The CDR3 DNA is TGTGCCAGCAGCTTTAACAGGGGAGTCACTGAAGCTTTCTTT. It is translated as CASSFNRGVTEAFF.